Sequencing of this T cell receptor (beta chain) was carried out in a study of blood T cell repertoires in COVID-19. As for the study in general: Spain, Italy and the United States supplied samples that represented acute and convalescent COVID-19.

This clone came up once. The data were produced by immunoSEQ multiplex PCR, yet TCRdb's version contains in-frame clones alone and is incomplete. The sample lists roughly 150,000 clones, approximately 90% occurring once. This CDR3 is built from 13 residues. The V segment lost 5 bases and the J segment 8 bases; nucleotides outside the gene matches: 5. In germline, CDR1 is SGHNT, CDR2 YENEEA. The genes are TRBV11-3 and TRBJ2-1, with TRBD1 matching 8 bases. Material for sequencing was peripheral blood. The sequence was collected from a man between 18 and 35 years old with COVID-19, enrolled during active disease. The CDR3 nucleotides are TGTGCCAGCAGCCGATACAGGGGGTATGAGCAGTTCTTC. The encoded protein is CASSRYRGYEQFF.